This record looks at one TCR beta chain sequence and its context. The antigen is undetermined. The CDR3 contains 17 residues. Germline V CDR1 and CDR2: ENHRY, SYGVKD. V lost 0 bases, J lost 5 bases, and 17 bases lay in between. These data originate in a study of PD-L1 blockade in urothelial cancer. For the study at large: Administration of atezolizumab to patients began at some point between 2013 and 2014, at 1,200 mg intravenously every 3 weeks. The study, taken as a whole, reports: When measured at 3 weeks, tumor-associated blood clones expanded more in durable-benefit patients.

Profiling relied on immunoSEQ multiplex PCR, and the TCRdb table lists in-frame clones only, not all of them. Of fewer than 90,000 clones listed, 75% to 95% are singletons. Time point of the sample: peripheral blood 6 weeks after treatment start. Locally advanced or metastatic urothelial carcinoma affected all patients. Sequenced here: PBMCs, sampled around atezolizumab (anti-PD-L1) treatment. This sequence was found in a woman over 75 with urothelial cancer. This chain links TRBV10-3 with TRBJ2-1, with D perhaps TRBD1 (6 bases). CDR3: CAISESGGGGPNNEQFF. CDR3 nucleotides: TGTGCCATCAGTGAGTCTGGTGGGGGCGGACCCAACAATGAGCAGTTCTTC.